Presented here are 4 T cell receptor beta chains from one specimen sequenced in a study of memory B cells and T cells in multiple sclerosis. After stimulus-free culture, autoproliferating CFSE-dim and non-proliferating CFSE-high T cells were sequenced separately. About 50 million CFSE-labeled PBMCs were cultured six to seven days unstimulated, then replicate wells were pooled. These TCRs are of unknown antigen specificity. Some clones are missing from TCRdb's copy, which holds only in-frame ones; the method was immunoSEQ multiplex PCR. The sample includes roughly 12,000 clones, about four fifths of them seen just once. The source material was PBMCs from blood kept in culture. The receptors come from a human donor with multiple sclerosis.

This chain connects TRBV15 to TRBJ1-1; D might be TRBD1 (5 bases). Germline V gives CDR1 LNHNV, CDR2 YYDKDF (reference sequence). The V gene lost 3 bases and the J gene lost 5 bases, with 22 bases spanning the gap. The CDR3 runs to 17 residues. The CDR3 loop is CATSSTKGPAAGTEAFF. DNA of the CDR3: TGTGCCACCAGCAGTACCAAGGGACCCGCGGCCGGGACTGAAGCTTTCTTT.

This clone occurred once. The rearrangement links TRBV7-9 to TRBJ2-2; TRBD1 matches 8 bases. V was pared by 2 bases and J by 5 bases, with 7 bases of the junction left unmatched. The CDR3 length is 16 residues. Per germline, CDR1 SEHNR and CDR2 FQNEAQ (reference sequence). The CDR3 sequence is CASSLPTGVITGELFF. DNA for the CDR3: TGTGCCAGCAGCTTACCGACAGGGGTCATAACCGGGGAGCTGTTTTTT.

This clone was seen just once. The V and J genes are TRBV7-9 and TRBJ2-2; D is uncertain. The CDR3 is 14 residues long. CDR1 SEHNR and CDR2 FQNEAQ come from the germline V gene (reference sequence). V was shortened by 5 bases and J by 2 bases, with 9 bases between the two germline ends. The DNA for the CDR3 is TGTGCCAGCAGCCTGGAAGTTAACACCGGGGAGCTGTTTTTT. Translating it yields CASSLEVNTGELFF.

This sequence joins TRBV11-2 and TRBJ1-1; TRBD1 matches at 9 bases. The germline CDR1 and CDR2 sequences are SGHAT and FQNNGV. The CDR3 length is 15 residues. V trimming: 7 bases; J trimming: 4 bases; junction bases outside the gene matches: 10. The CDR3 DNA reads TGTGCCAGCACCAGGACAGGGGAGGTGAGCACTGAAGCTTTCTTT. It encodes CASTRTGEVSTEAFF. Using reference TRBV11-2 and TRBJ1-1 for the parts outside the CDR3, the full variable domain is EAGVAQSPRYKIIEKRQSVAFWCNPISGHATLYWYQQILGQGPKLLIQFQNNGVVDDSQLPKDRFSAERLKGVDSTLKIQPAKLEDSAVYLCASTRTGEVSTEAFFGQGTRLTVV.